The 2 T cell receptor beta chains presented below share a single source sample, sequenced in a study of T-cell memory formation after mild COVID-19. MiXCR was run by TCRdb on the 5' RACE reads, yielding one entry per CDR3 protein. The sample lists 450,000 to 700,000 distinct CDR3 sequences, approximately 19% seen once, with 12% in the top ten. Sequenced input: PBMCs or a T cell subset sorted from them (not recorded which). These receptors all come from an adult woman who had mild COVID-19 (a few samples of this study predate the infection). Cell type and time point are not known.

The V gene is TRBV5-5, the J gene TRBJ2-7; tentatively, D is TRBD1 (5 bases). Per germline, CDR1 SGHKS and CDR2 YYEKEE (reference sequence). The V end was cut by 3 bases, the J end by 6 bases, with 19 bases between. The CDR3 spans 15 residues. This CDR3 is CASSSSGILLREQYF. CDR3 sequence (DNA): TGTGCCAGCAGCTCTTCAGGGATCCTCCTACGCGAGCAGTACTTC.

This clonotype came up a few times. The chain links TRBV11-3 to TRBJ2-1; no clear D gene. This CDR3 is 14 amino acids long. Looked up from germline, CDR1 is SGHNT and CDR2 is YENEEA. Deletions cut 3 bases from V and 10 bases from J, with 16 bases between. The chain's CDR3 is CASSLDSRAREQFF. Written as DNA, the CDR3 is TGTGCCAGCAGCTTGGATTCGCGAGCTCGGGAGCAGTTCTTC.